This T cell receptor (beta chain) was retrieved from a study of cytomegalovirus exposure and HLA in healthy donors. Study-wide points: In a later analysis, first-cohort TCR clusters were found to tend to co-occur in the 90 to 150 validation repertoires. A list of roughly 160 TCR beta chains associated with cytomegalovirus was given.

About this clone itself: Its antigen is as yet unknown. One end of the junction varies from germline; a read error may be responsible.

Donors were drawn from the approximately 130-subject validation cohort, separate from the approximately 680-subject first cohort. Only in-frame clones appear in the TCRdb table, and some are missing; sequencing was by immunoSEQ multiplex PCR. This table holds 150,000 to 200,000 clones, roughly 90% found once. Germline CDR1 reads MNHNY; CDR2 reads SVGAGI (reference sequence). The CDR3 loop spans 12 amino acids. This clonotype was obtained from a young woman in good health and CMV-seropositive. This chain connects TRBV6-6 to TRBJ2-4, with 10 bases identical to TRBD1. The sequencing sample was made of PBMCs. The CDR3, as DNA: TGTGCCAGCTCCTCGGGCCCCGGACAGGGGGGCTTC. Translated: CASSSGPGQGGF.